Shown below are 25 T cell receptor beta chains from a single sample sequenced in a study of molecular identifiers for immune sequencing clone quantification. TCRdb passed the PCR reads through MiXCR, listing each CDR3 protein once. The sample comprises 460,000 or so distinct CDR3 sequences, about 25% of which are singletons, and roughly 0.79% rests with the top ten. Sequenced sample: naive CD8+ T cells from blood, with Jurkat cell RNA spiked in. Subset in this sample: FACS-sorted CD8+CD4-CCR7+CD45RA+ naive T cells. The source of these receptors is a human donor in good health. Some libraries in this study had Jurkat cell RNA spiked in.

The V gene is TRBV4-1, the J gene TRBJ2-1; TRBD2 matches at 7 bases. With 4 bases clipped from V and 6 bases from J, the junction kept 12 bases outside the gene matches. In germline, CDR1 is MGHRA, CDR2 YSYEKL. This CDR3 has 16 amino acids. The CDR3 nucleotides read TGCGCCAGCAGCCCTCAAGGGGCGGGGGACCCCAATGAGCAGTTCTTC. Residues: CASSPQGAGDPNEQFF.

With regard to this clonotype: Compared with germline, one end of the junction differs, possibly owing to a read error. The chain joins TRBV5-4 to TRBJ2-7; TRBD1 is a possible D gene (6 bases). The germline CDR1 and CDR2 sequences are SGHNT and YYREEE (reference sequence). The CDR3 is made up of 12 amino acids. The CDR3 spells CASRRGGWVLGF. DNA of the CDR3: TGTGCCAGCAGGAGAGGGGGTTGGGTGTTGGGCTTC.

The chain combines TRBV7-9 with TRBJ1-2, with 10 bases lining up with TRBD1. The CDR3 spans 14 residues. Germline V gene sequence: CDR1 SEHNR, CDR2 FQNEAQ (reference sequence). The ends lost 4 bases at V and 8 bases at J; junction bases unmatched: 7. The CDR3 here is CASSSTGTGDGYTF. DNA for the CDR3: TGTGCCAGCAGCTCCACCGGGACAGGGGACGGCTACACCTTC. Filled out from reference TRBV7-9 and TRBJ1-2, the complete variable domain reads DTGVSQNPRHKITKRGQNVTFRCDPISEHNRLYWYRQTLGQGPEFLTYFQNEAQLEKSRLLSDRFSAERPKGSFSTLEIQRTEQGDSAMYLCASSSTGTGDGYTFGSGTRLTVV.

This clonotype was counted ten times or more. The genes are TRBV4-1 and TRBJ1-4, with D hard to call. CDR3 length equals 14 residues. Germline V CDR1 and CDR2: MGHRA, YSYEKL. V lost 3 bases, J lost 5 bases, and 10 bases lay in between. The CDR3 nucleotides are TGCGCCAGCAGCCAGCAGATGGACAATGAAAAACTGTTTTTT. Encoded protein: CASSQQMDNEKLFF.

This sequence joins TRBV27 and TRBJ1-5; tentative D call: TRBD1 (5 bases). V was clipped by 5 bases and J by 1 base, with 21 bases between them. Germline V lookup: CDR1 MNHEY, CDR2 SMNVEV (reference sequence). This CDR3 comprises 18 residues. CDR3 sequence: CASSGVGVAGTSNQPQHF. The CDR3 DNA reads TGTGCCAGCAGTGGGGTAGGCGTGGCAGGGACCAGCAATCAGCCCCAGCATTTT.

This clonotype was observed a few times. V and J are TRBV19 and TRBJ2-7, with D maybe TRBD1 (5 bases). Germline V lookup: CDR1 LNHDA, CDR2 SQIVND (reference sequence). The CDR3 covers 13 residues. V gave up 3 bases and J gave up 4 bases, with 10 bases separating them. The CDR3 DNA is TGTGCCAGTAGTATGACAGCGAGATACGAGCAGTACTTC. The encoded protein is CASSMTARYEQYF. The full variable domain, in which reference TRBV19 and TRBJ2-7 provide the parts outside the CDR3, is DGGITQSPKYLFRKEGQNVTLSCEQNLNHDAMYWYRQDPGQGLRLIYYSQIVNDFQKGDIAEGYSVSREKKESFPLTVTSAQKNPTAFYLCASSMTARYEQYFGPGTRLTVT.

This clonotype was recorded many times. The chain has TRBV7-9 and TRBJ1-2; D is uncertain. The germline CDR1 and CDR2 sequences are SEHNR and FQNEAQ (reference sequence). The CDR3 is made up of 11 amino acids. V lost 1 base, J lost 10 bases, and 7 bases lay in between. The CDR3 region has the DNA TGTGCCAGCAGCTTAGTCGAGGACTACACCTTC. Protein product: CASSLVEDYTF.

Details on this clonotype: A read error may be the cause here, since a much bigger clone is one base away. In this CDR3 the conserved last residue, phenylalanine or tryptophan, is missing, so a read error is likely. The chain carries TRBV4-3 and TRBJ1-1, with 8 nucleotides matching TRBD1. CDR3 length: 17 amino acids. CDR1 LGHNA and CDR2 YSLEER come from the germline V gene. J lost 0 bases, V lost 4 bases, and 10 bases had no gene match. The CDR3 DNA follows: TGCGCCAGCAGCCTCTTCCCGGCAGGGGGCATGAACACTGAAGCTTTCCTT. Amino acid sequence: CASSLFPAGGMNTEAFL.

There are a few counts of this clonotype. This chain links TRBV28 with TRBJ2-7; TRBD2 agrees at 8 bases. V gave up 5 bases and J gave up 3 bases; unmatched junction bases: 6. The CDR3 is made up of 14 amino acids. CDR1 is MDHEN, CDR2 SYDVKM, per germline. CDR3 sequence (DNA): TGTGCCAGCAGTCCCTTAGCGGGGATCTACGAGCAGTACTTC. Protein sequence: CASSPLAGIYEQYF.

This clonotype has just a few counts. The chain is built from TRBV3-1 and TRBJ2-3; TRBD2 matches 7 bases. The germline V gene has CDR1 LGHDT and CDR2 YNNKEL (reference sequence). CDR3 length: 16 amino acids. The J segment lost 2 bases and the V segment lost 6 bases, leaving 11 bases of the junction unmatched. The CDR3 region is CASSPWEGFYTDTQYF. CDR3 DNA sequence: TGTGCCAGCAGTCCCTGGGAGGGTTTCTACACAGATACGCAGTATTTT.

This clonotype was seen a few times. V usage is TRBV9 and J usage is TRBJ2-2; no firm D call. V lost 6 bases, J lost 2 bases, and 8 bases lay in between. CDR1 and CDR2 from the germline V gene are SGDLS and YYNGEE. This CDR3 has 13 amino acids. The CDR3 DNA reads TGTGCCAGCAAGGGCAGCAACACCGGGGAGCTGTTTTTT. Its translation: CASKGSNTGELFF. The complete variable domain, with remaining parts taken from reference TRBV9 and TRBJ2-2, reads DSGVTQTPKHLITATGQRVTLRCSPRSGDLSVYWYQQSLDQGLQFLIQYYNGEERAKGNILERFSAQQFPDLHSELNLSSLELGDSALYFCASKGSNTGELFFGEGSRLTVL.

In its sample, this clonotype was seen a few times. This chain connects TRBV6-5 to TRBJ2-7; no clear D. The CDR3 runs 12 residues. Germline CDR1 and CDR2: MNHEY and SVGAGI. V was cut by 4 bases and J by 2 bases, with 6 bases left in between. The chain's CDR3 is CASSSHPYEQYF. For the CDR3, the DNA is TGTGCCAGCAGTTCCCATCCCTACGAGCAGTACTTC.

V and J are TRBV27 and TRBJ2-7, with 7 bases aligning to TRBD1. Per germline, CDR1 MNHEY and CDR2 SMNVEV (reference sequence). CDR3 length: 15 amino acids. With V trimmed by 2 bases and J by 5 bases, 9 bases remained unmatched. CDR3 DNA sequence: TGTGCCAGCAGTTTAGGCAGGGGGACCCCCCACGAGCAGTACTTC. Translated: CASSLGRGTPHEQYF.

In regard to this clonotype: Germline and junction disagree at one end, which may indicate a read error. The J gene is TRBJ2-5, the V gene TRBV27; 7 bases agree with TRBD2. The CDR3 sequence is 15 residues long. Germline CDR1 reads MNHEY; CDR2 reads SMNVEV (reference sequence). This chain's CDR3 is CASRPLLAAQGTQYF. The CDR3 bases are TGTGCCAGCAGACCCCTCCTAGCGGCACAAGGGACCCAGTACTTC.

This clonotype was counted a few times. The chain carries TRBV4-1 and TRBJ2-7; no clear D. V lost 0 bases and J 2 bases, leaving 14 bases between the germline ends. The V gene's germline CDR1 is MGHRA and CDR2 YSYEKL. The CDR3 totals 16 residues. The CDR3 DNA reads as TGCGCCAGCAGCCAAGAATCCGGAAGCGCAGCCTACGAGCAGTACTTC. Translation gives CASSQESGSAAYEQYF.

Regarding this clonotype: This may be a read error: a much more frequent sequence differs by one nucleotide. The J gene is TRBJ2-3, the V gene TRBV28, with 8 bases lining up with TRBD2. This CDR3 is built from 15 residues. The germline CDR1 and CDR2 sequences are MDHEN and SYDVKM. Unmatched junction bases numbered 3, after V lost 0 bases and J lost 4 bases. Here the CDR3 DNA reads TGTGCCAGCAGTTTATGCGGGAGGGCCCCAGATACGCAGTATTTT. Residues: CASSLCGRAPDTQYF.

V and J are TRBV9 and TRBJ2-7; perhaps TRBD1 as D (6 bases). This CDR3 region has 17 residues. Germline lookup yields CDR1 SGDLS and CDR2 YYNGEE. Trimming removed 0 bases from V and 0 bases from J, with 16 bases in between. CDR3 sequence reads: CASSVGGGGRDSYEQYF. The CDR3, as DNA: TGTGCCAGCAGCGTAGGAGGTGGGGGCCGGGACTCCTACGAGCAGTACTTC.

This clonotype was counted at least ten times. The CDR3 reads CASSPVTGASSYEQYF. The CDR3 DNA reads as TGTGCCAGCAGCCCGGTGACAGGGGCCAGCTCCTACGAGCAGTACTTC. The J gene is TRBJ2-7, the V gene TRBV7-8; 8 bases map to TRBD1. CDR1 and CDR2 (germline): SGHVS, FQNEAQ. The CDR3 contains 16 residues. With 5 bases clipped from V and 0 bases from J, the junction kept 9 bases outside the gene matches. The whole variable domain, filled in from reference TRBV7-8 and TRBJ2-7, reads GAGVSQSPRYKVAKRGQDVALRCDPISGHVSLFWYQQALGQGPEFLTYFQNEAQLDKSGLPSDRFFAERPEGSVSTLKIQRTQQEDSAVYLCASSPVTGASSYEQYFGPGTRLTVT.

The rearrangement links TRBV27 to TRBJ2-7; 8 nucleotides agree with TRBD2. There are 13 residues in the CDR3. V lost 6 bases and J lost 9; bases outside the gene matches: 10. CDR1 MNHEY and CDR2 SMNVEV come from the germline V gene (reference sequence). The CDR3 DNA is TGTGCCAGCAGCCTAGGCCCTGCGGGGGGGCAGTACTTC. It is translated as CASSLGPAGGQYF.

About this clonotype: One end of the junction varies from germline; a read error may be responsible. The CDR3 DNA sequence: TGTGCCATCAGTGAGTCGAAGTCAGGTACAACTACCTATGGCTACCCCTTC. It encodes CAISESKSGTTTYGYPF. The V gene is TRBV10-3, the J gene TRBJ1-2; D remains ambiguous. The CDR3 extends over 17 amino acids. Germline V gene sequence: CDR1 ENHRY, CDR2 SYGVKD.

This clonotype was counted only a few times. This rearrangement joins TRBV5-6 to TRBJ1-1; no firm D call. The CDR3 consists of 17 residues. The germline CDR1 and CDR2 sequences are SGHDT and YYEEEE. V gave up 4 bases and J gave up 1 base, with 20 bases separating them. CDR3: CASSPTYVRGPNTEAFF. The CDR3 DNA sequence: TGTGCCAGCAGCCCGACCTACGTTCGTGGGCCGAACACTGAAGCTTTCTTT. The whole variable domain, filled in from reference TRBV5-6 and TRBJ1-1, reads DAGVTQSPTHLIKTRGQQVTLRCSPKSGHDTVSWYQQALGQGPQFIFQYYEEEERQRGNFPDRFSGHQFPNYSSELNVNALLLGDSALYLCASSPTYVRGPNTEAFFGQGTRLTVV.

To note about this clonotype: Just one base apart from a much larger clone, this may be a read error. This chain uses TRBV19 with TRBJ2-7; D might be TRBD1 or TRBD2, each matching 5 bases. The CDR3 loop spans 12 amino acids. Germline V gene data show CDR1 as LNHDA and CDR2 as SQIVND (reference sequence). The CDR3 region is CASSRGVYAQYF. The CDR3 DNA reads as TGTGCCAGTAGTAGAGGGGTATACGCGCAGTACTTC.

With regard to this clonotype: A much larger clone lies one base from this, so it may be a read error. V and J are TRBV12-3 or TRBV12-4 and TRBJ2-7; tentative D call: TRBD2 (5 bases). The CDR3 covers 16 residues. CDR3 residues: CAGSFGSWGIVHEQYF. In DNA, the CDR3 is TGTGCCGGCAGTTTTGGGAGTTGGGGTATTGTCCACGAGCAGTACTTC.

This rearrangement joins TRBV4-3 to TRBJ1-5, with TRBD1 as a possible D gene (5 bases). V dropped 0 bases and J dropped 0 bases, with 18 bases sitting between them. The V gene's germline CDR1 is LGHNA and CDR2 YSLEER. This CDR3 region has 19 residues. The CDR3 nucleotides are TGCGCCAGCAGCCAAGATACGGGGCCAGCCTCCTATAGCAATCAGCCCCAGCATTTT. This translates into CASSQDTGPASYSNQPQHF.

This clonotype showed up many times. This sequence joins TRBV29-1 and TRBJ2-7; TRBD2 is a possible D gene (5 bases). The germline CDR1 and CDR2 sequences are SQVTM and ANQGSEA. The CDR3 is 9 amino acids. The CDR3 spells CSVLLRREV. CDR3 sequence (DNA): TGCAGCGTCCTTCTGCGTAGGGAGGTC.